This TCR beta chain was identified in a study of T cells in Graves' hyperthyroidism and ophthalmopathy. Broader study findings: Also found in blood were most expanded thyroid clonotypes above 0.001. In validation, the model predicted ophthalmopathy. These predictions came a median about 6.5 months before onset.

Germline V CDR1 and CDR2: SGHTA, FQGNSA. V was pared by 7 bases and J by 0 bases, with 7 bases between. The CDR3 contains 13 residues. In this sample, this clonotype turned up many times. Antigen unknown. Exclusion criteria comprised uncontrolled infection, other autoimmune disease, pregnancy or lactation. The source material, RNA transcripts, was used to amplify TCR beta CDR3 regions. The TCR CDR3 was amplified in a first-round RT-PCR using the HTBI primer set. Each CDR3 protein is one row after TCRdb ran MiXCR on the multiplex PCR reads. The sample shows under 350,000 distinct CDR3 sequences, about 18% of them seen only once.

The sequencing sample was made of blood. The sequence was obtained from a woman aged 50 to 65 with Graves' hyperthyroidism. The rearrangement uses TRBV7-2 and TRBJ1-5; D gene ambiguous. This chain's CDR3 is CASTKSSNQPQHF. The CDR3 nucleotides read TGTGCCAGCACCAAGAGTAGCAATCAGCCCCAGCATTTT.